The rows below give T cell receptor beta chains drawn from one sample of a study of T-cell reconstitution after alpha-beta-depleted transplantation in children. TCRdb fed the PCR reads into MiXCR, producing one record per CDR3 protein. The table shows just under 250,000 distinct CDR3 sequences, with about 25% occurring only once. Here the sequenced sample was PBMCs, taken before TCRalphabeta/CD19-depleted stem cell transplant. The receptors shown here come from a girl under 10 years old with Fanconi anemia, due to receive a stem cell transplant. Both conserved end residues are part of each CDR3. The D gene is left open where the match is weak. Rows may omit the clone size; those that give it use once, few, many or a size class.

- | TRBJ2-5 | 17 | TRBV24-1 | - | CATSDAGHLKGKETQYF | TGTGCCACCAGTGATGCGGGACACCTAAAGGGGAAAGAGACCCAGTACTTC
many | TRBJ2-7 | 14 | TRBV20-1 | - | CSAVAGGLPYEQYF | TGCAGTGCGGTTGCTGGGGGCCTCCCGTACGAGCAGTACTTC
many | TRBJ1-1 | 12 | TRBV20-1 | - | CSAGALNTEAFF | TGCAGTGCTGGGGCATTGAACACTGAAGCTTTCTTT
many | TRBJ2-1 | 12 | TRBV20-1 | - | CSWGGRYNEQFF | TGCTCCTGGGGGGGCCGCTACAATGAGCAGTTCTTC
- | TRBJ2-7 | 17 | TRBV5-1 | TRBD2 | CASSLASTSGGSYEQYF | TGCGCCAGCAGCTTGGCCAGTACTAGCGGGGGTTCCTACGAGCAGTACTTC
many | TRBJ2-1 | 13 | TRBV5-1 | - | CASSLGYSNEQFF | TGCGCCAGCAGCTTGGGATACAGCAATGAGCAGTTCTTC
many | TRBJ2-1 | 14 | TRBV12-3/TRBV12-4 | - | CASSTTGRGNEQFF | TGTGCCAGCAGTACTACGGGCAGAGGGAATGAGCAGTTCTTC
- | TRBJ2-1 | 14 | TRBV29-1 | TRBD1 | CSISKRGPYNEQFF | TGCAGCATAAGCAAAAGGGGGCCCTACAATGAGCAGTTCTTC
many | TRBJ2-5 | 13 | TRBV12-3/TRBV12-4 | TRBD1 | CASSQGAGETQYF | TGTGCCAGCAGCCAGGGGGCGGGAGAGACCCAGTACTTC
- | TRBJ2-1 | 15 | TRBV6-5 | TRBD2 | CASISVAGGYNEQFF | TGTGCCAGCATTTCGGTAGCGGGAGGCTACAATGAGCAGTTCTTC
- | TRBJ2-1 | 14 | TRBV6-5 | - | CASSYYDNHNEQFF | TGTGCCAGCAGTTACTACGACAACCACAATGAGCAGTTCTTC
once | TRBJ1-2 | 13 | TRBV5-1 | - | CASSNGASYGYTF | TGCGCCAGCAGTAACGGGGCATCCTATGGCTACACCTTC
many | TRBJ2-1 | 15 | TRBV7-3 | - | CASSLTGRGRNEQFF | TGTGCCAGCAGCTTAACCGGCAGGGGTCGGAATGAGCAGTTCTTC
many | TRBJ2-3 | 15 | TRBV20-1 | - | CSANPRDTLTDTQYF | TGCAGTGCTAACCCCCGGGACACCCTCACAGATACGCAGTATTTT
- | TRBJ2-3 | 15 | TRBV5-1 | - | CASSLGDPRTDTQYF | TGCGCCAGCAGCTTGGGGGACCCTCGCACAGATACGCAGTATTTT
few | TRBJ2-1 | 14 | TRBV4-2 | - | CASSQEKADNEQFF | TGTGCCAGCAGCCAAGAGAAGGCGGACAATGAGCAGTTCTTC
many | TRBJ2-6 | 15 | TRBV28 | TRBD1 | CASFRTGSGANVLTF | TGTGCCAGCTTCAGGACAGGGTCTGGGGCCAACGTCCTGACTTTC
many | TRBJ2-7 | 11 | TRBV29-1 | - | CSGIQQYEQYF | TGCAGCGGAATACAGCAGTACGAGCAGTACTTC
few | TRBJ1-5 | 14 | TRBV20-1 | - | CSARAGAGNQPQHF | TGCAGTGCTAGAGCGGGGGCGGGCAATCAGCCCCAGCATTTT
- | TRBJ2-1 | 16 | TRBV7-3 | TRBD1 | CASSAPSGTGVNEQFF | TGTGCCAGCAGTGCACCTTCCGGGACAGGCGTAAATGAGCAGTTCTTC
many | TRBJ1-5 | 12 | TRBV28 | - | CASRESNQPQHF | TGTGCCAGCAGGGAAAGCAATCAGCCCCAGCATTTT
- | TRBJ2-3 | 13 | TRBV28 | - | CASGRLGTDTQYF | TGTGCCAGTGGACGGTTAGGCACAGATACGCAGTATTTT
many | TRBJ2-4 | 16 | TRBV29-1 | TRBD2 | CSVEFGGWGAGDIQYF | TGCAGCGTTGAATTTGGAGGGTGGGGTGCGGGAGACATTCAGTACTTC
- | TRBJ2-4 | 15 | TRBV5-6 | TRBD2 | CASSSSLAVKNIQYF | TGTGCCAGCAGCTCGTCACTAGCGGTCAAAAACATTCAGTACTTC
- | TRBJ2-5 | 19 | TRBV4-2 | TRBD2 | CASSQDLALAGAKWETQYF | TGTGCCAGCAGCCAAGATCTAGCTCTAGCGGGGGCCAAGTGGGAGACCCAGTACTTC
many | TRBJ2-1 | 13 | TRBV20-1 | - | CSAGDPAYNEQFF | TGCAGTGCCGGGGATCCAGCGTACAATGAGCAGTTCTTC
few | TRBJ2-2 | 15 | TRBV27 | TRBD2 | CATSGFAGGHGELFF | TGTGCCACCTCCGGATTCGCGGGGGGCCACGGGGAGCTGTTTTTT
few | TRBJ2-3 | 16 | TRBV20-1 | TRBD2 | CSARDPSGRSIDTQYF | TGCAGTGCTAGAGATCCTAGCGGGAGAAGTATAGATACGCAGTATTTT
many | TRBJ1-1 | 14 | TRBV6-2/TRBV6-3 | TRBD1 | CASSLGTGHTEAFF | TGTGCCAGCAGTCTCGGGACAGGGCACACTGAAGCTTTCTTT
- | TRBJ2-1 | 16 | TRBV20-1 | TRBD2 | CSARVSSSGSYNEQFF | TGCAGTGCTAGAGTTTCCTCTAGCGGGAGTTACAATGAGCAGTTCTTC
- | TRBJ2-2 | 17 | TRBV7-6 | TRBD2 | CASSFQRGTSGRGELFF | TGTGCCAGCAGCTTTCAGAGGGGGACTAGCGGGAGAGGGGAGCTGTTTTTT
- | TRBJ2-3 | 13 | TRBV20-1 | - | CSARAPFLDTQYF | TGCAGTGCTAGAGCGCCGTTTCTGGATACGCAGTATTTT
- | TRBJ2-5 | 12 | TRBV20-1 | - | CSFGQSKETQYF | TGCAGTTTCGGACAGTCGAAAGAGACCCAGTACTTC
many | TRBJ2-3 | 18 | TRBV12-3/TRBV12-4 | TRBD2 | CASSWGSSGSASTDTQYF | TGTGCCAGCAGCTGGGGCTCTAGCGGGAGTGCTAGCACAGATACGCAGTATTTT
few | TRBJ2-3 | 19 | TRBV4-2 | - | CASSQEDRALASSTDTQYF | TGTGCCAGCAGCCAAGAAGACAGAGCGCTTGCATCTAGCACAGATACGCAGTATTTT
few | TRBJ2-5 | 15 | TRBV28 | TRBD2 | CASSLLAGGPETQYF | TGTGCCAGCAGTCTACTAGCGGGGGGTCCAGAGACCCAGTACTTC
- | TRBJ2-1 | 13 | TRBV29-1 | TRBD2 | CSSSGGSYNEQFF | TGCAGTTCAAGCGGGGGCTCCTACAATGAGCAGTTCTTC
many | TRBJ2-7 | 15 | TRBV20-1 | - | CSANIDSRGPYEQYF | TGCAGTGCGAACATCGACAGTAGAGGACCCTACGAGCAGTACTTC
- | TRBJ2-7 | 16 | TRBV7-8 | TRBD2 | CASSLGISGRQHEQYF | TGTGCCAGCAGCTTAGGGATTAGCGGGCGCCAGCACGAGCAGTACTTC
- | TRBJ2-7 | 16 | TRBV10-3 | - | CATHSYDGGPFYEQYF | TGTGCCACCCACAGTTACGACGGGGGCCCTTTCTACGAGCAGTACTTC
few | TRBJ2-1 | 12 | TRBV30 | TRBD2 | CAWIGLEGEQFF | TGTGCCTGGATCGGACTAGAGGGTGAGCAGTTCTTC
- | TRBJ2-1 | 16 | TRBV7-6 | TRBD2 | CASSIRGTSEVHEQFF | TGTGCCAGCAGTATCAGGGGGACTAGCGAGGTCCATGAGCAGTTCTTC
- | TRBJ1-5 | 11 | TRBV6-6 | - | CASRGDQPQHF | TGTGCCAGCAGAGGGGATCAGCCCCAGCATTTT
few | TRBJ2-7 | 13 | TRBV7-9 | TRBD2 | CASSRSGNYEQYF | TGTGCCAGCAGCCGTAGCGGGAACTACGAGCAGTACTTC
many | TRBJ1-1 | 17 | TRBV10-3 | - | CAISPSAAGQPNTEAFF | TGTGCCATCAGTCCTAGCGCTGCCGGGCAGCCGAACACTGAAGCTTTCTTT
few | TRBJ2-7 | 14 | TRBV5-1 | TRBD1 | CASSIQGARYEQYF | TGCGCCAGCAGCATCCAGGGGGCGCGATACGAGCAGTACTTC
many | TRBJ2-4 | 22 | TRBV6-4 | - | CASSEETLREDRRDLAKNIQYF | TGTGCCAGCAGTGAGGAAACTCTCAGGGAAGATCGTCGGGACCTAGCCAAAAACATTCAGTACTTC
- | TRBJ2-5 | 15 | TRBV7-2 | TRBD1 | CASSRAGTGQETQYF | TGTGCCAGCAGCCGCGCGGGGACAGGCCAAGAGACCCAGTACTTC
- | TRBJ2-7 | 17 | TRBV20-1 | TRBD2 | CSAPRHHRTSRAYEQYF | TGCAGTGCTCCCCGACACCATCGGACTAGTAGGGCCTACGAGCAGTACTTC
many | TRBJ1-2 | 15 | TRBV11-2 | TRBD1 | CASTLGQGGFYGYTF | TGTGCCAGCACCTTGGGACAGGGGGGTTTCTATGGCTACACCTTC
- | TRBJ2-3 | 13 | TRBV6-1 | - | CASGGIGPDTQYF | TGTGCCAGCGGGGGGATAGGCCCAGATACGCAGTATTTT
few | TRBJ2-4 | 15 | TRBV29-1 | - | CSVGGHEGAKNIQYF | TGCAGCGTGGGGGGCCATGAAGGCGCCAAAAACATTCAGTACTTC
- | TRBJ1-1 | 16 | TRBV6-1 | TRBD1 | CASSEKSGDRAGEAFF | TGTGCCAGCAGTGAAAAGTCAGGGGACAGGGCGGGTGAAGCTTTCTTT
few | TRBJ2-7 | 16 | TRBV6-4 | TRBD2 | CASIDNCSGSIDEQYF | TGTGCCAGCATAGATAATTGTAGCGGGAGTATAGACGAGCAGTACTTC
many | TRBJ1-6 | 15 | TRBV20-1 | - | CSARGQSSYNSPLHF | TGCAGTGCTAGAGGACAGAGCTCCTATAATTCACCCCTCCACTTT
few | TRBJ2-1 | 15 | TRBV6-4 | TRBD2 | CASSVSTSGDNEQFF | TGTGCCAGCAGTGTCAGCACTAGCGGGGACAATGAGCAGTTCTTC
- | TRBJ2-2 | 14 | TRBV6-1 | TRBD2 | CASRGTNHFGELFF | TGTGCCAGCAGGGGGACTAACCACTTCGGGGAGCTGTTTTTT